The 17 T cell receptor beta chains below were found in one sample sequenced in a study of blood T cell repertoires in COVID-19. Generated by immunoSEQ multiplex PCR, the TCRdb table keeps only in-frame clones and is missing some. The sample has around 270,000 clones; less than 90% are singletons. The specimen sequenced was peripheral blood. These receptors were collected from a man aged 25-45 years with active or convalescent COVID-19.

The rearrangement links TRBV9 to TRBJ1-4; no definite D call. The V end lost 4 bases, the J end lost 10 bases, and 14 bases lay between the germline ends. Germline V gene sequence: CDR1 SGDLS, CDR2 YYNGEE. The CDR3 covers 13 residues. CDR3 amino acids: CASSLRRSGKLFF. CDR3 nucleotide sequence: TGTGCCAGCAGCCTCCGGCGGAGCGGAAAACTGTTTTTT.

Note on this clone: An end of the junction differs from the germline gene, which may be a read error. This chain uses TRBV25-1 with TRBJ1-3; TRBD1 might be the D (5 bases). CDR3 size: 15 residues. Germline CDR1 is MGHDK and CDR2 is SYGVNS. CDR3 bases: TGTGCCAGCAGTGAATATGTGACCACAGGAAACACCATACATTTT. It translates to CASSEYVTTGNTIHF. Combining the CDR3 with reference TRBV25-1 and TRBJ1-3 gives the whole variable domain EADIYQTPRYLVIGTGKKITLECSQTMGHDKMYWYQQDPGMELHLIHYSYGVNSTEKGDLSSESTVSRIRTEHFPLTLESARPSHTSQYLCASSEYVTTGNTIHFGEGSWLTVV.

Notes on this clone: A much larger clone lies a single base off, so this may be a read error. This chain links TRBV6-5 with TRBJ2-3; 10 positions match TRBD2. Germline V gene data show CDR1 as MNHEY and CDR2 as SVGAGI. V lost 2 bases to trimming and J lost 1 base; unmatched junction nucleotides: 0. The CDR3 has 15 amino acids. CDR3 nucleotide sequence: TGTGCCAGCAGTTACGGGACTAGCGGCACAGATACGCAGTATTTT. This translates into CASSYGTSGTDTQYF.

The CDR3 spells CASSWTGQKGQPQHF. The DNA for the CDR3 is TGTGCCAGCTCCTGGACAGGGCAAAAGGGGCAGCCCCAGCATTTT. The J gene is TRBJ1-5, the V gene TRBV18; 8 bases match TRBD1. The CDR3 consists of 15 residues. The ends lost 6 bases at V and 7 bases at J; junction bases unmatched: 11. From germline, CDR1 is KGHSH and CDR2 LQKENI. The whole variable domain, filled in from reference TRBV18 and TRBJ1-5, reads NAGVMQNPRHLVRRRGQEARLRCSPMKGHSHVYWYRQLPEEGLKFMVYLQKENIIDESGMPKERFSAEFPKEGPSILRIQQVVRGDSAAYFCASSWTGQKGQPQHFGDGTRLSIL.

The rearrangement links TRBV9 to TRBJ2-7; TRBD1 matches at 8 bases. Per germline, CDR1 SGDLS and CDR2 YYNGEE. J was trimmed by 4 bases and V by 0 bases; bases with no gene match: 9. The CDR3 totals 16 residues. The CDR3 DNA is TGTGCCAGCAGCGTAGATCTGATGCAGGGGGCTTACGAGCAGTACTTC. As protein: CASSVDLMQGAYEQYF.

The V and J genes are TRBV4-2 and TRBJ1-5, with a weak D call TRBD1 (6 bases). With 5 bases removed from V and 0 bases from J, the gap between germline ends came to 8 bases. The CDR3 is 14 residues long. Germline assignment: CDR1 LGHNA and CDR2 YNFKEQ. In DNA, the CDR3 is TGTGCCAGCAGCAAGGACAGTAGCAATCAGCCCCAGCATTTT. This codes for CASSKDSSNQPQHF.

V gene TRBV19 combines with J gene TRBJ2-4; tentative D call: TRBD2 (6 bases). There are 14 residues in the CDR3. Trimming cost V 6 bases and J 7 bases, with 16 bases left between them. Germline assignment: CDR1 LNHDA and CDR2 SQIVND (reference sequence). CDR3 amino acids: CASSPGLGGNIQYF. In nucleotides, the CDR3 is TGTGCCAGTAGCCCGGGACTGGGCGGGAACATTCAGTACTTC.

The genes are TRBV4-1 and TRBJ2-5; possibly TRBD1 for D (5 bases). CDR1 and CDR2 from the germline V gene are MGHRA and YSYEKL. The ends were cut back, 4 bases at V and 4 bases at J, with 7 bases in the middle. CDR3 length: 12 residues. CDR3 sequence (DNA): TGCGCCAGCAGCCGAACAGGAGAGACCCAGTACTTC. As protein: CASSRTGETQYF.

The V gene is TRBV30, the J gene TRBJ2-2; unclear D gene. Per germline, CDR1 GTSNPN and CDR2 SVGIG (reference sequence). The V and J ends lost 2 bases and 4 bases respectively, with 8 bases between them. This CDR3 has 13 residues. CDR3 DNA sequence: TGTGCCTGGAGTCTAGTCGGCACCGGGGAGCTGTTTTTT. Its protein is CAWSLVGTGELFF. The full variable domain, completed using reference TRBV30 and TRBJ2-2, is SQTIHQWPATLVQPVGSPLSLECTVEGTSNPNLYWYRQAAGRGLQLLFYSVGIGQISSEVPQNLSASRPQDRQFILSSKKLLLSDSGFYLCAWSLVGTGELFFGEGSRLTVL.

The chain is built from TRBV7-3 and TRBJ1-3; no clear D gene. The germline V and J ends were trimmed by 2 bases and 3 bases, with 11 bases remaining between them. Germline CDR1 SGHTA, CDR2 FQGTGA. This CDR3 spans 15 amino acids. CDR3 sequence (DNA): TGTGCCAGCAGCTTAGCCCCGGGAGGTGGAAACACCATATATTTT. Protein sequence: CASSLAPGGGNTIYF.

This chain uses TRBV6-6 with TRBJ1-2, with D perhaps TRBD1 (5 bases). This CDR3 is built from 15 residues. Germline values: CDR1 MNHNY, CDR2 SVGAGI (reference sequence). V dropped 6 bases and J dropped 8 bases, with 22 bases sitting between them. The CDR3 is CASRSLRQGSYGYTF. The CDR3 DNA sequence: TGTGCCAGCAGATCACTCCGCCAGGGCAGTTACGGCTACACCTTC.

The chain links TRBV24-1 to TRBJ1-5, with a tentative D call TRBD1 (6 bases). Germline V gene data show CDR1 as KGHDR and CDR2 as SFDVKD. This CDR3 contains 18 residues. V shed 6 bases and J shed 4 bases, with 24 bases lying between them. The CDR3 DNA follows: TGTGCCACCAGTAGGTGGCAGGGGTTTCTCCTGGTTAATCAGCCCCAGCATTTT. The encoded protein is CATSRWQGFLLVNQPQHF.

This clone showed up just a few times. For the CDR3, the DNA is TGTGCCAGCAGCAAAAAGAGGCCTATGGACAGTTGCTCGCGGAACTATGGCTACACCTTC. It yields the protein CASSKKRPMDSCSRNYGYTF. The rearrangement links TRBV21-1 to TRBJ1-2; TRBD1 is the table's D call, not checked against the DNA. TRBV21-1 is a pseudogene segment. This CDR3 is built from 20 residues.

The chain is built from TRBV7-7 and TRBJ2-3, with unresolved D. The germline V gene encodes CDR1 SSHAT and CDR2 FNYEAQ (reference sequence). This CDR3 spans 17 amino acids. V lost 5 bases, J lost 0 bases, and 18 bases lay in between. The CDR3 sequence: CASSPHPAGSSTDTQYF. Written as DNA, the CDR3 is TGTGCCAGCAGCCCCCACCCAGCAGGCTCTAGCACAGATACGCAGTATTTT.

The V gene is TRBV30, the J gene TRBJ1-1; D unresolved. With 4 bases removed from V and 2 bases from J, the gap between germline ends came to 8 bases. Germline V CDR1 and CDR2: GTSNPN, SVGIG (reference sequence). The CDR3 is made up of 12 amino acids. The CDR3 loop reads CAWILLNTEAFF. CDR3 nucleotides: TGTGCCTGGATCCTCCTCAACACTGAAGCTTTCTTT. The full variable domain, its missing parts supplied by reference TRBV30 and TRBJ1-1, is SQTIHQWPATLVQPVGSPLSLECTVEGTSNPNLYWYRQAAGRGLQLLFYSVGIGQISSEVPQNLSASRPQDRQFILSSKKLLLSDSGFYLCAWILLNTEAFFGQGTRLTVV.

This chain links TRBV2 with TRBJ1-1, with 7 bases that match TRBD1. The J segment lost 1 base and the V segment lost 8 bases, leaving 10 bases of the junction unmatched. The length of the CDR3 is 15 residues. CDR1 and CDR2 from the germline V gene are SNHLY and FYNNEI. This CDR3 is CASVSLGTANTEAFF. The CDR3 DNA follows: TGTGCCAGCGTTTCATTAGGGACAGCGAACACTGAAGCTTTCTTT.

This rearrangement joins TRBV19 to TRBJ1-6; TRBD1 matches 9 bases. Trimming took 5 bases from V and 10 from J; bases not matched to a gene: 6. Germline V gene data show CDR1 as LNHDA and CDR2 as SQIVND (reference sequence). The CDR3 spans 14 residues. CDR3 bases: TGTGCCAGTAGTGACGGACAGGGGTGGTCACCCCTCCACTTT. Its protein is CASSDGQGWSPLHF.